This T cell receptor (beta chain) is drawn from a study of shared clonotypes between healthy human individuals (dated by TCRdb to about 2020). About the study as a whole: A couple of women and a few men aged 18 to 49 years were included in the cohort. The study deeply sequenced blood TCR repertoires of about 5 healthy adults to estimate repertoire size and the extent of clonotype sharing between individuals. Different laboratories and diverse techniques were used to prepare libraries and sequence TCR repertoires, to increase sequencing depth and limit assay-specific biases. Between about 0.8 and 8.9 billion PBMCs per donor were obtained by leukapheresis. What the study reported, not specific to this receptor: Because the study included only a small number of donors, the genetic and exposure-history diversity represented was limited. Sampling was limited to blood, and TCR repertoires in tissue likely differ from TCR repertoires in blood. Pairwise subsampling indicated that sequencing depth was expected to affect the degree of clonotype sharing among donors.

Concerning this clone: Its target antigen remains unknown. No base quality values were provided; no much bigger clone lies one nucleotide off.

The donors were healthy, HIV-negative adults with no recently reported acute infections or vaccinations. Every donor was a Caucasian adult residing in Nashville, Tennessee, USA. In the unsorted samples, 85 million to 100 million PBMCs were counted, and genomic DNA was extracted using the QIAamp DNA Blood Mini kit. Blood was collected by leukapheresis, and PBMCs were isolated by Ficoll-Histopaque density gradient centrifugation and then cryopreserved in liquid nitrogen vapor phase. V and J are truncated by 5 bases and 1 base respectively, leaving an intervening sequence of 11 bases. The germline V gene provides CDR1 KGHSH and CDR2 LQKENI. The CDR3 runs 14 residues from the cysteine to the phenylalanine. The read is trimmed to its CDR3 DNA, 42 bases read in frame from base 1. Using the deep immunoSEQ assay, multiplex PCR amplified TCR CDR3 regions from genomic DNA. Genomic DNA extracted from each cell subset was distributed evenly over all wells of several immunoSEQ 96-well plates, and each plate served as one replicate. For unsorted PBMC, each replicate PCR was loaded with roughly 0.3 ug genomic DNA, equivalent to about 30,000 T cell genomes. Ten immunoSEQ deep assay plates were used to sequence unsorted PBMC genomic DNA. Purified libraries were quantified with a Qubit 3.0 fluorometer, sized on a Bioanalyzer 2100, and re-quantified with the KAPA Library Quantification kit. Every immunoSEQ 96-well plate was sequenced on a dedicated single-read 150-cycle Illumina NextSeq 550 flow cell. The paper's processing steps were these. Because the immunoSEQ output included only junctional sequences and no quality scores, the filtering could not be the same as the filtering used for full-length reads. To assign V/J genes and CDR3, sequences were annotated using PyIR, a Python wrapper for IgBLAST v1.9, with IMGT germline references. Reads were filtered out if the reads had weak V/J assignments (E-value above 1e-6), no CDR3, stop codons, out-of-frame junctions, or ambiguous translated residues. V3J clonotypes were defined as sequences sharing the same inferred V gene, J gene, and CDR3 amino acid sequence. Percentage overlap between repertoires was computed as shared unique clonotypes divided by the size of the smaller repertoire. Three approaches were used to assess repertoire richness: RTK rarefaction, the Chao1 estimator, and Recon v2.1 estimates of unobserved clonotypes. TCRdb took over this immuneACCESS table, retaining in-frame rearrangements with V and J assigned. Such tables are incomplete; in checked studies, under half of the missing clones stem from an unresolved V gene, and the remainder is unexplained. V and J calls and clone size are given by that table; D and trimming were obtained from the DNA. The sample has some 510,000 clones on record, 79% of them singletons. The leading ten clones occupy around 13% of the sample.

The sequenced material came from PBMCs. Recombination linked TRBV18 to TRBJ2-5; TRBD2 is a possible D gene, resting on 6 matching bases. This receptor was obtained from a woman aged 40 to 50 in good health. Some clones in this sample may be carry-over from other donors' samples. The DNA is TGTGCCAGCTCATCTCAGGGAGGCCAAGAGACCCAGTACTTC. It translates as CASSSQGGQETQYF.